This TCR beta chain comes out of a study of blood T cell repertoires in COVID-19. Across the study: Sources were T cells, B-cell-depleted T cells, or PBMCs; the material itself was cDNA or gDNA.

Original processing methods: Using reference gene primer amplification, nucleated cell counts were estimated. Repertoires were generated with immunoSEQ multiplex PCR, while TCRdb's copy carries only in-frame clones and drops some. That table supplies the V and J calls and clone size; D and trimming were determined from the DNA. The table shows roughly 87,000 clones, with more than 70% occurring only once. Germline V gene sequence: CDR1 KGHSH, CDR2 LQKENI. Losses at the gene ends were 6 bases for V and 5 bases for J; bases not matched to a gene: 13. This CDR3 has 15 amino acids. Sequencing was carried out using peripheral blood. The source is a man aged 55 to 70 with acute or convalescent COVID-19. The V call is TRBV18, the J call TRBJ2-7; 7 bases agree with TRBD1. The CDR3 nucleotides are TGTGCCAGCTCGGTCTTGGAGACAGGGAAACACGAGCAGTACTTC. It translates to CASSVLETGKHEQYF.